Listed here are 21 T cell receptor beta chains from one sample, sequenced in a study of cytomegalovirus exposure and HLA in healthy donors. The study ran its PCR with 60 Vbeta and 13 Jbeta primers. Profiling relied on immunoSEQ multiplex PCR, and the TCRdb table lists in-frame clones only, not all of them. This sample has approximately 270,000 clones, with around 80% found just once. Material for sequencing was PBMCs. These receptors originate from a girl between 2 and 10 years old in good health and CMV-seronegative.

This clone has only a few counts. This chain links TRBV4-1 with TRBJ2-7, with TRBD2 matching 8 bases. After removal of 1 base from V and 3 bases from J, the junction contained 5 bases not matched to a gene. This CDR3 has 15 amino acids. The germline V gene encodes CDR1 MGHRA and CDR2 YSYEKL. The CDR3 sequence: CASSQVLAGIYEQYF. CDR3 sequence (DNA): TGCGCCAGCAGCCAAGTTCTAGCGGGCATCTACGAGCAGTACTTC.

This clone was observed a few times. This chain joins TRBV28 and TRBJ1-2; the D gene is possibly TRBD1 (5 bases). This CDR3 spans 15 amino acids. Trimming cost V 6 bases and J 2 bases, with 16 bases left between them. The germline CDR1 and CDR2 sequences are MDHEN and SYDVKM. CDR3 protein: CASSIRDSWNYGYTF. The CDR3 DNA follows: TGTGCCAGCAGCATCCGGGACTCCTGGAACTATGGCTACACCTTC.

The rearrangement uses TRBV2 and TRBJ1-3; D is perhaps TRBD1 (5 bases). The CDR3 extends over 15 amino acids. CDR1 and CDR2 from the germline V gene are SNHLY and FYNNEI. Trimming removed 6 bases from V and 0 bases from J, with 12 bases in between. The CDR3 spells CASSLTAISGNTIYF. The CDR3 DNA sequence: TGTGCCAGCAGCCTGACAGCCATCTCTGGAAACACCATATATTTT.

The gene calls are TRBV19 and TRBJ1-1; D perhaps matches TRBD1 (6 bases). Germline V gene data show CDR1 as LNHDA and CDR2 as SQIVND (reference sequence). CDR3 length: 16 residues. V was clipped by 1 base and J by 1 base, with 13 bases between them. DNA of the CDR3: TGTGCCAGTAGTATAGCAAGGGGGACCTCGAACACTGAAGCTTTCTTT. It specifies CASSIARGTSNTEAFF.

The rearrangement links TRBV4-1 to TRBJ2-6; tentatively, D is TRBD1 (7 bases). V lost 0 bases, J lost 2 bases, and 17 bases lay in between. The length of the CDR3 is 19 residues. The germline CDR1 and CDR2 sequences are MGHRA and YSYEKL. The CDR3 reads CASSQDVDRREAGANVLTF. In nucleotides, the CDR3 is TGCGCCAGCAGCCAAGATGTGGACAGGAGGGAGGCTGGGGCCAACGTCCTGACTTTC.

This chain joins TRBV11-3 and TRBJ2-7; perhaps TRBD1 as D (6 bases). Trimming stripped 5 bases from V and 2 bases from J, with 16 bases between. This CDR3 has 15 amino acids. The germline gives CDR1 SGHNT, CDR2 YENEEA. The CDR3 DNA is TGTGCCAGCAGCCGTGGGGGCGAGGGACCCTACGAGCAGTACTTC. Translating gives CASSRGGEGPYEQYF. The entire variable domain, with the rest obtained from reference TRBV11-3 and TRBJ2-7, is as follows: EAGVVQSPRYKIIEKKQPVAFWCNPISGHNTLYWYLQNLGQGPELLIRYENEEAVDDSQLPKDRFSAERLKGVDSTLKIQPAELGDSAVYLCASSRGGEGPYEQYFGPGTRLTVT.

The CDR3 sequence: CASSGRAGVYNEQFF. The CDR3 region has the DNA TGTGCCAGCTCGGGGCGGGCGGGAGTTTACAATGAGCAGTTCTTC. This rearrangement joins TRBV5-4 to TRBJ2-1, with 7 bases lining up with TRBD2. This CDR3 has 15 residues. CDR1 is SGHNT, CDR2 YYREEE, per germline (reference sequence). The J segment lost 4 bases and the V segment lost 7 bases, leaving 11 bases of the junction unmatched.

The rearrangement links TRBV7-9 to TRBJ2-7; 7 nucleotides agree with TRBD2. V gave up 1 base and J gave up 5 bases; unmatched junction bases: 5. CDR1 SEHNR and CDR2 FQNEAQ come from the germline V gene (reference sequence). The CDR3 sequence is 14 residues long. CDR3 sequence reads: CASSLGGGVDEQYF. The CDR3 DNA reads TGTGCCAGCAGCTTAGGGGGGGGTGTCGACGAGCAGTACTTC.

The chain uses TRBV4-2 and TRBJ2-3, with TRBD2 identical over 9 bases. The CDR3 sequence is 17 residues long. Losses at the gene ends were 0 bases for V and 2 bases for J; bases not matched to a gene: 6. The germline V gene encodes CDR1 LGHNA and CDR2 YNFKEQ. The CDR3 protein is CASSQDLAGVNTDTQYF. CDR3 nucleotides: TGTGCCAGCAGCCAAGATTTAGCGGGAGTTAACACAGATACGCAGTATTTT.

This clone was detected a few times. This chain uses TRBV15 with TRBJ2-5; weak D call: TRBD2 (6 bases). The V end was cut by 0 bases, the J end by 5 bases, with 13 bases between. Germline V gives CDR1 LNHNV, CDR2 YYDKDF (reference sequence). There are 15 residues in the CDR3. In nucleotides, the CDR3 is TGTGCCACCAGCAGAGATAGGGGACTTCTCGAGACCCAGTACTTC. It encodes CATSRDRGLLETQYF.

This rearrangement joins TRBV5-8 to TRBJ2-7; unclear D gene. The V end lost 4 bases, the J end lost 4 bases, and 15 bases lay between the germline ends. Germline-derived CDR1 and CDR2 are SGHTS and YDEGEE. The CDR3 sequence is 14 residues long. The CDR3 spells CASSEIDLRYEQYF. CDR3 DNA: TGTGCCAGCAGCGAGATTGATCTACGATACGAGCAGTACTTC.

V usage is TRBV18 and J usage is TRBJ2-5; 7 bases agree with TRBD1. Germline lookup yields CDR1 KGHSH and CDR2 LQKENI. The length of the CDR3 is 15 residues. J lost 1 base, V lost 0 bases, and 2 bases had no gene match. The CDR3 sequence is CASSPPWDSQETQYF. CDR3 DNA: TGTGCCAGCTCACCACCTTGGGACAGCCAAGAGACCCAGTACTTC.

CDR3 nucleotide sequence: TGCGCCAGCAGATTTTGGGCTAGCGGGAACACAGATACGCAGTATTTT. Encoded protein: CASRFWASGNTDTQYF. V usage is TRBV5-1 and J usage is TRBJ2-3; 9 bases fit TRBD2. The V segment lost 5 bases and the J segment 2 bases; nucleotides outside the gene matches: 9. This CDR3 contains 16 residues. Germline loops: CDR1 SGHRS, CDR2 YFSETQ.

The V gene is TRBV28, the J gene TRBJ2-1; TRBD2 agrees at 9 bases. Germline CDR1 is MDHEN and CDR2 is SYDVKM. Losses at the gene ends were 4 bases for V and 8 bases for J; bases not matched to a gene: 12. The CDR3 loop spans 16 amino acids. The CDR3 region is CASSSATSGWWDEQFF. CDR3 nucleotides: TGTGCCAGCAGTTCAGCTACTAGCGGGTGGTGGGATGAGCAGTTCTTC.

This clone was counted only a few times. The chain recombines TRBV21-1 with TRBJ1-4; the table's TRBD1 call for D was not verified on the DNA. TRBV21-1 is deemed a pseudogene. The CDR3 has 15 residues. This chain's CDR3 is CAGALRRDSYEKLFF. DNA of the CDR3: TGTGCCGGCGCTTTACGTCGGGACAGCTATGAAAAACTGTTTTTT.

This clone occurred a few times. The CDR3 DNA is TGCAGCGTTGCGACAGGGGGTGATCAGCCCCAGCATTTT. Translated, it gives CSVATGGDQPQHF. This chain uses TRBV29-1 with TRBJ1-5; 9 nucleotides line up with TRBD1. The germline V gene encodes CDR1 SQVTM and CDR2 ANQGSEA. The V segment lost 4 bases and the J segment 5 bases; nucleotides outside the gene matches: 3. This CDR3 is built from 13 residues.

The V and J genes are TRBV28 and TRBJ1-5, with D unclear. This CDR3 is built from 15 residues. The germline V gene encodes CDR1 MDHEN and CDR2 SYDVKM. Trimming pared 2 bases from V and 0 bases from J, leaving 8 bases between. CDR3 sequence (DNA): TGTGCCAGCAGTTTAGCGGCTAGTAGCAATCAGCCCCAGCATTTT. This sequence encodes CASSLAASSNQPQHF.

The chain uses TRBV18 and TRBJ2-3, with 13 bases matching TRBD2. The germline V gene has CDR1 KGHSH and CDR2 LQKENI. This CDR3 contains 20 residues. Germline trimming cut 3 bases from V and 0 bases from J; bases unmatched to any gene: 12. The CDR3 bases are TGTGCCAGCTCACCGACCCTAGGACTAGCGGGGGCTTCTAGCACAGATACGCAGTATTTT. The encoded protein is CASSPTLGLAGASSTDTQYF.

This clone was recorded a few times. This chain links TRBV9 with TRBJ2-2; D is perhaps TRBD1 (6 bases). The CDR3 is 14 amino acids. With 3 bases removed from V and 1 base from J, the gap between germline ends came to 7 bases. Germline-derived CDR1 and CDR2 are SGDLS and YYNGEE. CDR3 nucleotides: TGTGCCAGCAGCGGGGGGCGGAACACCGGGGAGCTGTTTTTT. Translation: CASSGGRNTGELFF.

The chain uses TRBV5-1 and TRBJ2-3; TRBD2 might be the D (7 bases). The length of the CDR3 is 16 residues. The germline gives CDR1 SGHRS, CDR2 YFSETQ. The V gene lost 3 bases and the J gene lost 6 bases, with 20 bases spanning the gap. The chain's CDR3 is CASSSLGGGTTDTQYF. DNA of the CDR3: TGCGCCAGCAGCTCCTTGGGAGGGGGGACGACCGATACGCAGTATTTT.

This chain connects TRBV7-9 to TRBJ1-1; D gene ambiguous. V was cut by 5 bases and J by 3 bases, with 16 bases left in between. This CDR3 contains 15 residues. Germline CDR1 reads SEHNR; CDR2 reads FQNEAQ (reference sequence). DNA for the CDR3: TGTGCCAGCAGCCATCCTCCGGGGAGGGACACTGAAGCTTTCTTT. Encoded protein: CASSHPPGRDTEAFF. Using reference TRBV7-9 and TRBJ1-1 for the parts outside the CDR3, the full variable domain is DTGVSQNPRHKITKRGQNVTFRCDPISEHNRLYWYRQTLGQGPEFLTYFQNEAQLEKSRLLSDRFSAERPKGSFSTLEIQRTEQGDSAMYLCASSHPPGRDTEAFFGQGTRLTVV.